One sample yielded the 31 T cell receptor beta chains listed below, sequenced in a study of T cell repertoires in cytomegalovirus infection. Each CDR3 protein is one row after TCRdb ran MiXCR on the reads. The sample lists over 250,000 distinct CDR3 sequences, less than 25% occurring once. Their antigens remain unidentified. The source was cultured PBMCs, collected from culture after CMV antigen stimulation. These receptors came from a human donor in good health (CMV status not recorded). Some clones in this sample may be carry-over from other donors' samples.

Many counts were recorded for this clonotype. The genes are TRBV7-2 and TRBJ2-7; D is unclear. The CDR3 extends over 14 amino acids. V was trimmed by 3 bases and J by 2 bases, leaving 11 bases between them. Germline V gene sequence: CDR1 SGHTA, CDR2 FQGNSA. CDR3 in amino acids: CASSLYPGPYEQYV. The DNA of the CDR3 is TGTGCCAGCAGCTTGTACCCGGGCCCCTACGAGCAGTACGTC.

The gene calls are TRBV27 and TRBJ1-4, with 7 bases aligning to TRBD1. Germline-derived CDR1 and CDR2 are MNHEY and SMNVEV (reference sequence). CDR3 length: 14 residues. J gave up 7 bases and V 6 bases, and 8 bases lay outside the gene matches. The DNA of the CDR3 is TGTGCCAGCAGCACAAGACAGGGTACTGAAAAACTGTTTTTT. It is translated as CASSTRQGTEKLFF.

This clonotype was picked up many times. One junction end disagrees with the germline gene, perhaps due to a read error. This sequence joins TRBV12-3 or TRBV12-4 and TRBJ2-2, with TRBD2 matching over 12 bases. The CDR3 extends over 18 amino acids. The CDR3 DNA reads TGTGCCAGCAGCTTAGGACTAGCGGGAAGGCGGCTAACCGGGGAGCTGTTTTTT. Its translation: CASSLGLAGRRLTGELFF.

The chain carries TRBV10-2 and TRBJ2-7; weak D call: TRBD2 (6 bases). The CDR3 spans 13 residues. Germline lookup yields CDR1 WSHSY and CDR2 SAAADI. V lost 6 bases, J lost 2 bases, and 11 bases lay in between. The CDR3 DNA reads as TGCGCCAGCAGGGCAGCGGGTACCTACGAGCAGTACGTC. As protein: CASRAAGTYEQYV.

This clonotype was detected a few times. V usage is TRBV10-3 and J usage is TRBJ1-2, with a weak D call TRBD1 (6 bases). This CDR3 is 13 amino acids long. Germline V lookup: CDR1 ENHRY, CDR2 SYGVKD. Trimming removed 10 bases from V and 4 bases from J, with 16 bases in between. The CDR3 coding sequence is TGTGCCACCGTCGGGGGCGTTGGCTATGGCTACACCTTC. Translating it yields CATVGGVGYGYTF.

The V and J genes are TRBV24-1 and TRBJ2-3; the D is unclear. CDR3 length: 11 residues. CDR1 and CDR2 from the germline V gene are KGHDR and SFDVKD. V was cut by 4 bases and J by 6 bases, with 4 bases left in between. CDR3 nucleotide sequence: TGTGCCACCAGTGAGGTGGATACGCAGTATTTT. This codes for CATSEVDTQYF.

The chain carries TRBV6-5 and TRBJ2-3, with D tentatively TRBD1 or TRBD2 (5 bases each). Germline values: CDR1 MNHEY, CDR2 SVGAGI. The CDR3 length is 13 residues. V gave up 3 bases and J gave up 7 bases, with 11 bases separating them. The CDR3 nucleotides are TGTGCCAGCAGTTATTCGAGGGGAAATACGCAGTATTTT. Translated: CASSYSRGNTQYF.

This chain links TRBV29-1 with TRBJ2-5, with D possibly TRBD1 on 7 matching bases. The CDR3 length is 14 residues. Germline values: CDR1 SQVTM, CDR2 ANQGSEA. Trimming stripped 7 bases from V and 5 bases from J, with 20 bases between. CDR3 protein: CSAPEGARTETQYF. DNA for the CDR3: TGCAGCGCCCCGGAGGGGGCACGGACCGAGACCCAGTACTTC.

This clonotype was counted many times. V usage is TRBV7-2 and J usage is TRBJ1-1; D is unresolved. The ends were cut back, 5 bases at V and 0 bases at J, with 13 bases in the middle. CDR1 and CDR2 (germline): SGHTA, FQGNSA. The CDR3 is 15 amino acids. The CDR3 loop is CASSLDLRMNTEAFF. As DNA, the CDR3 is TGTGCCAGCAGCCTCGATCTGAGGATGAACACTGAAGCTTTCTTT.

The chain carries TRBV29-1 and TRBJ1-2, with TRBD1 matching over 8 bases. The V and J ends lost 4 bases and 7 bases, in that order; junction bases with no gene match: 5. The germline V gene encodes CDR1 SQVTM and CDR2 ANQGSEA. The CDR3 runs 12 residues. The CDR3 nucleotides are TGCAGCGTTGCACAGGGGGGTAGTGGCTACACCTTC. It specifies CSVAQGGSGYTF.

The chain couples TRBV7-4 to TRBJ2-4; D gene uncertain. Germline lookup yields CDR1 SGHVT and CDR2 SQSDAQ. The V end lost 1 base, the J end lost 2 bases, and 3 bases lay between the germline ends. The CDR3 spans 13 residues. The CDR3 reads CASSLVSKNIQYF. The CDR3, as DNA: TGTGCCAGCAGCTTAGTCTCCAAAAACATTCAGTACTTC.

The CDR3 bases are TGCGCCAGCAGCCATGCCTTAAAGGATGAGCAGTTCTTC. It is translated as CASSHALKDEQFF. The rearrangement links TRBV4-1 to TRBJ2-1; D call uncertain. Trimming cost V 3 bases and J 8 bases, with 11 bases left between them. The germline V gene has CDR1 MGHRA and CDR2 YSYEKL. The CDR3 sequence is 13 residues long.

A few counts support this clonotype. V gene TRBV2 combines with J gene TRBJ2-1; 15 bases map to TRBD2. The CDR3 length is 15 residues. V was clipped by 5 bases and J by 8 bases; unmatched bases: 4. CDR1 is SNHLY and CDR2 is FYNNEI in the germline V gene. DNA for the CDR3: TGTGCCAGCAGTCGAGGACTAGCGGGAGGGGATGAGCAGTTCTTC. Translation: CASSRGLAGGDEQFF.

This clonotype appeared a few times. This sequence joins TRBV12-3 or TRBV12-4 and TRBJ2-5; tentative D call: TRBD1 (7 bases). V gave up 8 bases and J gave up 4 bases, with 17 bases separating them. The CDR3 runs 14 residues. CDR3 DNA sequence: TGTGCCAGCCGCCAGGGTCAGGGGGGAGAGACCCAGTACTTC. Encoded protein: CASRQGQGGETQYF.

This clonotype was detected ten times or more. V usage is TRBV6-5 and J usage is TRBJ1-1; the D is unclear. Germline V gives CDR1 MNHEY, CDR2 SVGAGI. V lost 4 bases to trimming and J lost 1 base, with 1 base between them. There are 11 residues in the CDR3. The DNA for the CDR3 is TGTGCCAGCAGTTGGAACACTGAAGCTTTCTTT. Protein sequence: CASSWNTEAFF.

V is TRBV6-2 or TRBV6-3 and J is TRBJ2-6; tentative D call: TRBD1 (6 bases). The CDR3 loop spans 19 amino acids. Germline values: CDR1 MNHEY, CDR2 SVGEGT. Trimming left V 2 bases short and J 0 bases short, with 17 bases between. CDR3 residues: CASSYLGSRGLSGANVLTF. Here the CDR3 DNA reads TGTGCCAGCAGTTACCTCGGCAGCAGGGGCCTCTCTGGGGCCAACGTCCTGACTTTC.

Many counts were recorded for this clonotype. The genes are TRBV6-2 or TRBV6-3 and TRBJ2-7, with a weak D call TRBD2 (7 bases). Germline CDR1 reads MNHEY; CDR2 reads SVGEGT. The CDR3 spans 15 residues. Trimming stripped 6 bases from V and 2 bases from J, with 17 bases between. The CDR3 reads CASRDPGAGAYEQYF. In nucleotides, the CDR3 is TGTGCCAGCAGGGACCCGGGGGCGGGAGCCTACGAGCAGTACTTC.

This sequence joins TRBV7-9 and TRBJ2-1, with D perhaps TRBD1 or TRBD2 (6 bases each). The CDR3 length is 12 residues. Trimming removed 7 bases from V and 10 bases from J, with 14 bases in between. Per germline, CDR1 SEHNR and CDR2 FQNEAQ (reference sequence). Here the CDR3 reads CASNTGRREQFF. The CDR3 DNA follows: TGTGCCAGCAACACAGGGAGGAGGGAGCAGTTCTTC.

V gene TRBV2 combines with J gene TRBJ2-7, with D perhaps matching TRBD2 (6 bases). The CDR3 length is 13 residues. The germline CDR1 and CDR2 sequences are SNHLY and FYNNEI. V gave up 7 bases and J gave up 0 bases, with 10 bases separating them. In DNA form, the CDR3 reads TGTGCCAGCAAACTAGCCAGCTCCTACGAGCAGTACGTC. Protein: CASKLASSYEQYV.

This clonotype was observed a few times. The junction and the germline gene differ at one end; a read error may be behind it. J is TRBJ1-2 and V is TRBV19; 8 nucleotides line up with TRBD1. Germline CDR1 and CDR2: LNHDA and SQIVND (reference sequence). This CDR3 has 14 amino acids. CDR3 coding DNA: TGTGCCAGTAGTACGGGAGGCGGAACCGGGACAGGCTCCTTC. As protein: CASSTGGGTGTGSF.

The V gene is TRBV7-9, the J gene TRBJ1-2; TRBD1 aligns across 9 bases. The V segment lost 6 bases and the J segment 6 bases; nucleotides outside the gene matches: 8. CDR1 is SEHNR and CDR2 is FQNEAQ in the germline V gene (reference sequence). The CDR3 is 14 residues long. The CDR3 nucleotides are TGTGCCAGCAGGAGTGGAGGACAGGGGAATGGCTACACCTTC. The encoded protein is CASRSGGQGNGYTF.

This clonotype was picked up many times. The chain couples TRBV28 to TRBJ2-7, with 12 nucleotides matching TRBD1. V trimming: 3 bases; J trimming: 4 bases; junction bases outside the gene matches: 4. This CDR3 is 15 amino acids long. Per the germline V gene, CDR1 is MDHEN and CDR2 is SYDVKM. The CDR3 loop reads CASSFGTGGLYEQYF. DNA for the CDR3: TGTGCCAGCAGTTTCGGGACAGGGGGCCTTTACGAGCAGTACTTC.

This clonotype was picked up many times. The V call is TRBV7-2, the J call TRBJ2-3, with a tentative D call TRBD1 (5 bases). The CDR3 consists of 15 residues. The germline CDR1 and CDR2 sequences are SGHTA and FQGNSA. V gave up 1 base and J gave up 2 bases, with 10 bases separating them. The CDR3 loop is CASSLDLTATDTQYF. CDR3 bases: TGTGCCAGCAGCTTAGATTTGACAGCCACAGATACGCAGTATTTT.

The rearrangement uses TRBV24-1 and TRBJ2-3, with no clear D. Trimming took off 7 bases at V and 0 bases at J, with 13 bases between the two ends. This CDR3 is 15 amino acids long. Germline V gene lookup returns CDR1 KGHDR and CDR2 SFDVKD. The CDR3 bases are TGTGCCACCAGAGGTCCGTTAACTAGCACAGATACGCAGTATTTT. Its protein is CATRGPLTSTDTQYF.

A few counts support this clonotype. The rearrangement joins TRBV12-5 to TRBJ2-1, with 13 positions matching TRBD2. V lost 6 bases, J lost 4 bases, and 3 bases stayed unmatched. Germline CDR1 and CDR2: LGHNT and FRNRAP. The CDR3 is 15 residues long. CDR3 residues: CASGPGLAGYNEQFF. The DNA for the CDR3 is TGTGCTAGTGGCCCGGGACTAGCGGGATACAATGAGCAGTTCTTC.

The gene calls are TRBV24-1 and TRBJ2-5; D is ambiguous. The V and J ends lost 2 bases and 3 bases respectively, with 9 bases between them. The CDR3 loop spans 14 amino acids. CDR1 is KGHDR, CDR2 SFDVKD, per germline. In DNA, the CDR3 is TGTGCCACCAGTGATTCTAATTCGGAAGAGACCCAGTACTTC. Translated, it gives CATSDSNSEETQYF.

This clonotype was counted only a few times. This chain uses TRBV6-2 or TRBV6-3 with TRBJ1-5, with D tentatively TRBD1 (5 bases). V lost 5 bases and J 0 bases, leaving 8 bases between the germline ends. The CDR3 consists of 14 residues. CDR1 is MNHEY and CDR2 is SVGEGT in the germline V gene. This CDR3 reads CASSRTLSNQPQHF. CDR3 bases: TGTGCCAGCAGTCGGACACTTAGCAATCAGCCCCAGCATTTT.

This chain uses TRBV7-8 with TRBJ1-5; D unclear. Trimming removed 8 bases from V and 7 bases from J, with 12 bases in between. The V gene's germline CDR1 is SGHVS and CDR2 FQNEAQ. The CDR3 runs 12 residues. The CDR3 DNA reads as TGTGCCAGCGGCGGCGGCAGCCAGCCCCAGCATTTT. Its translation is CASGGGSQPQHF.

This clonotype was observed at least ten times. V usage is TRBV6-5 and J usage is TRBJ1-2, with TRBD1 matching 9 bases. The trim removed 4 bases at V and 7 bases at J, leaving 10 bases unmatched. CDR1 and CDR2 from the germline V gene are MNHEY and SVGAGI. The CDR3 has 15 amino acids. The CDR3 DNA reads as TGTGCCAGCAGTTCTTTACAGGGGGCTGGAAGTGGCTACACCTTC. This sequence encodes CASSSLQGAGSGYTF.

The rearrangement uses TRBV6-5 and TRBJ2-7; TRBD2 matches 10 bases. V lost 6 bases and J lost 2; bases outside the gene matches: 10. In germline, CDR1 is MNHEY, CDR2 SVGAGI. The CDR3 extends over 16 amino acids. Here the CDR3 DNA reads TGTGCCAGCAGCTATACTAGCGGGGACGGCCCCTACGAGCAGTACGTC. Amino acids: CASSYTSGDGPYEQYV.

The gene calls are TRBV5-4 and TRBJ2-1; maybe TRBD2 (6 bases). V shed 4 bases and J shed 4 bases, with 21 bases lying between them. Germline assignment: CDR1 SGHNT and CDR2 YYREEE (reference sequence). The CDR3 covers 17 residues. The CDR3 loop is CASSPGSVSLGYNEQFF. DNA for the CDR3: TGTGCCAGCAGCCCCGGGAGTGTCTCTTTGGGGTACAATGAGCAGTTCTTC.